This is a list of T cell receptor beta chains from one sample in a study of breast tumors, draining lymph nodes, adjacent tissues. A single record per CDR3 protein comes from TCRdb applying MiXCR to the multiplex PCR reads. Found here are over 100,000 distinct CDR3 sequences, about a fifth of them singletons; the top ten hold approximately 2.7%. Sequencing was carried out using axillary lymph node tissue. Source of these receptors: a female donor with breast cancer. Some clones in this sample may be carry-over from other donors' samples. Each CDR3 is given with its conserved first and last residue. Each record gives: J gene, D gene, V gene, CDR3 protein. D genes are given only for firm matches.

>TRBJ1-2|TRBD1|TRBV6-6
CASRGGQGGYTF
>TRBJ2-7|TRBD1|TRBV15
CATSRDQGALHEQYF
>TRBJ2-7|NA|TRBV11-2
CASILTWDSSYGQYF
>TRBJ2-7|TRBD1|TRBV6-5
CASKVGTGGYGQYF
>TRBJ2-1|NA|TRBV7-9
CASSLTGYNEQFF
>TRBJ1-6|TRBD1|TRBV19
CASSTGGYNSPLHF
>TRBJ1-6|NA|TRBV6-5
CASSNLKGRVDSPLHF
>TRBJ2-5|TRBD1|TRBV7-9
CASSLAGTGTRETQYF
>TRBJ2-1|NA|TRBV20-1
CSARDKERLTNNEQFF
>TRBJ2-5|NA|TRBV10-2
CASSEGGGRETQYF
>TRBJ2-7|NA|TRBV6-1
CASTDSVPPYEQYF
>TRBJ2-1|NA|TRBV5-1
CASSRGDSSYNEQFF
>TRBJ2-7|TRBD2|TRBV27
CASRRTSGSFYEQYF
>TRBJ2-1|NA|TRBV19
CASSLSRDNTNGQFF
>TRBJ2-5|TRBD1|TRBV15
CATSRPTRDSQETQYF
>TRBJ2-7|NA|TRBV29-1
CSVAGGHEQYF
>TRBJ2-1|TRBD2|TRBV19
CASSPRFGRTIVNEQFF
>TRBJ1-2|NA|TRBV20-1
CSATRTIPNYGYTF
>TRBJ1-2|TRBD1|TRBV4-2
CASSHRTGGYSYGYTF
>TRBJ2-7|NA|TRBV15
CATSRDPQMSYEQYF
>TRBJ2-7|NA|TRBV10-3
CAISDRHRYEQYF
>TRBJ2-7|NA|TRBV6-2/TRBV6-3
CASIDRRTLEQYF
>TRBJ2-2|NA|TRBV12-3/TRBV12-4
CASNLDRWTGELFF
>TRBJ1-4|NA|TRBV20-1
CSATTASHEKLFF
>TRBJ1-3|NA|TRBV2
CASSGRVAGNTIYF
>TRBJ2-2|NA|TRBV5-1
CASSPLTDTGELFF
>TRBJ2-7|TRBD2|TRBV9
CASSVDREGSYEQYF
>TRBJ1-6|NA|TRBV19
CASSIELGRNNSPLHF
>TRBJ1-4|TRBD1|TRBV12-3/TRBV12-4
CASSFRIRGNEKLFF
>TRBJ2-5|TRBD2|TRBV5-1
CASSLMASGRVMETQYF
>TRBJ2-4|NA|TRBV12-3/TRBV12-4
CASSRGDGNIQYF
>TRBJ2-3|NA|TRBV11-2
CASSLDLGTDTQYF
>TRBJ2-3|NA|TRBV5-5
CASRNIGTDTQYF
>TRBJ2-6|NA|TRBV4-1
CASSQDSPRRSGANVLTF
>TRBJ1-6|NA|TRBV3-1
CASSFLRESPLHF
>TRBJ2-2|TRBD1|TRBV7-6
CASSPRAGQGAVREELFF
>TRBJ2-3|NA|TRBV20-1
CSAREASVGTQYF
>TRBJ2-1|TRBD2|TRBV7-9
CASSLFGTSGPEQFF
>TRBJ2-2|NA|TRBV19
CASSIDAPGGADTGELFF
>TRBJ2-5|NA|TRBV30
CASDSRRETQYF
>TRBJ2-3|NA|TRBV28
CASSLLRGSTDTQYF
>TRBJ2-7|NA|TRBV5-1
CASSSGPSRDYEQYF
>TRBJ2-2|TRBD2|TRBV24-1
CATSDSIAGGRTGELFF